Reported below is one T cell receptor beta chain. Its specific antigen is unknown. Base-call qualities are not available, and no considerably larger clone is one nucleotide away. The data were taken from a study of CD8+ T cells in alopecia areata (dated by TCRdb to the late 2010s). For context, the study as a whole: The treated patients took part in an open-label pilot trial in which moderate-to-severe alopecia areata was treated with oral tofacitinib at 5 to 10 mg twice daily. Patients stayed on tofacitinib for 6 to 18 months and then had 6 months of follow-up off drug so that delayed response and recurrence could be assessed. In treated patients, disease severity was measured using the SALT score, which gives the percentage of scalp surface area affected. The study used high-throughput TCRbeta sequencing to examine T cell clonal expansion in alopecia areata, in both the C3H/HeJ mouse model and human patients. In humans, TCRbeta sequencing was performed on scalp tissue and on sorted CD4+ and CD8+ peripheral blood T cells from healthy controls and from patients with patchy or totalis/universalis alopecia areata. Biopsies were taken from tofacitinib-treated patients at baseline and again at 4 and 24 weeks into treatment, and several of those patients also had a later scalp biopsy. Scalp clonality was compared among normal scalp (n=4), patchy alopecia areata scalp (n=8), and alopecia totalis/universalis scalp (n=8). RNA came from the PAXgene miRNA kit for fixed scalp, the miRNeasy kit for PBMCs, and the RNeasy kit for mouse skin. Amplification of TCRbeta CDR3 regions was done by immunoSEQ multiplex PCR using 35 Vbeta forward primers and 13 Jbeta reverse primers.

Broad study findings and their caveats: Compared with normal scalp, lesional scalp, particularly in alopecia totalis/universalis, had higher clonality and more expanded CD8+ clones, which suggests antigenic drive. Unlike mouse skin, which is dominated by gammadelta T cells, normal human skin has resident alphabeta T cells that are also sequenced, and this complicates analysis of the scalp TCR repertoire. Tofacitinib significantly decreased scalp clonality and the number of expanded CD8+ clones among the top 100 scalp clones. Because the treated cohort was small and had just a single nonresponder, larger studies are needed to establish links between baseline CD8+ expansion and response. Shared TCR sequences between patients were less evident than in mice, which may be partly attributable to HLA diversity in the patient population. Many expanded lesional clones persisted in scalp and blood during tofacitinib treatment, which may partly explain relapse after stopping treatment.

The receptor library was made with the immunoSEQ multiplex PCR assay. To provide template for TCR sequencing, every sample had RNA extracted and reverse transcribed into cDNA. First-strand cDNA was synthesized with SuperScript III using a 2:1 mix of oligo-dT and random hexamers. A synthetic immune receptor repertoire was used to measure amplification bias, and any remaining bias was corrected computationally. The published analysis was carried out like this. Raw reads were preprocessed to remove errors, and CDR3 was defined by IMGT conventions from the conserved cysteine to phenylalanine. Clonality was computed as 1 minus the Shannon entropy, with the entropy normalized by log2 of the number of productive unique TCRs. Whether scalp clones were CD4 or CD8 was inferred by matching scalp TCRbeta sequences against CD4 and CD8 repertoires sorted from blood. Held by TCRdb, this immuneACCESS table contains in-frame sequences only and omits some clones. Under half of the omission traces to an unresolved V gene where checked; the cause of the rest is unknown. V and J calls and clone size are given by that table; D and trimming were obtained from the DNA. The sample contains 95,000 to 100,000 clones, approximately 66% of them found a single time. About 16% of the sample is taken by the ten largest.

Via the germline V gene, CDR1 is SNHLY and CDR2 FYNNEI. Deletion took 1 base off V and 3 bases off J, with a span of 0 bases between the germline ends. There are 11 amino acids in the CDR3, from cysteine to phenylalanine inclusive. Only CDR3 DNA remains: 33 bases, in frame from the first base. The time point label here, explained by the study, means: less than five weeks on oral tofacitinib. Read against the paper, the sample's treatment or condition label means: oral pan-JAK inhibitor, 5-10 mg twice daily. Lesional scalp punch biopsies and peripheral blood were collected from alopecia areata patients. PBMCs were isolated by density centrifugation and stained for CD3, CD4 and CD8, after which CD4+ and CD8+ T cells were sorted on a FACSAria.

This sample comprised CD8+ T cells sorted from blood, obtained at week 4, from a patient treated with tofacitinib. This chain joins TRBV2 to TRBJ1-2; no confident D gene assignment can be made. The receptor's source is a human donor with alopecia areata. The DNA sequence follows: TGTGCCAGCAGTGAAGACTATGGCTACACCTTC. Translation gives CASSEDYGYTF.